The 32 T cell receptor beta chains in this list originate from one sample, sequenced in a study of cytomegalovirus exposure and HLA in healthy donors. PCR was performed using 60 Vbeta and 13 Jbeta primers. The repertoire was sequenced with immunoSEQ multiplex PCR; TCRdb's copy has only in-frame clones and lacks some. The data show 150,000 to 200,000 clones, around 87% seen once. Sample: PBMCs. The source of these receptors is a woman aged 18-35 years in good health and CMV-seronegative.

This chain joins TRBV10-3 and TRBJ2-1, with D possibly matching TRBD2 (7 bases). This CDR3 is built from 16 residues. Germline CDR1 and CDR2: ENHRY and SYGVKD. V shed 0 bases and J shed 9 bases, with 18 bases lying between them. The CDR3 protein is CAISESGGGASLEQFF. The CDR3 nucleotides are TGTGCCATCAGTGAGTCAGGAGGGGGGGCGTCACTTGAGCAGTTCTTC.

V usage is TRBV28 and J usage is TRBJ1-2; TRBD1 matches at 9 bases. The trim removed 5 bases at V and 0 bases at J, leaving 4 bases unmatched. Germline V gene sequence: CDR1 MDHEN, CDR2 SYDVKM. The length of the CDR3 is 15 residues. CDR3 nucleotide sequence: TGTGCCAGCAGTGCTGGGACAGGGCCTAACTATGGCTACACCTTC. Translation: CASSAGTGPNYGYTF.

The rearrangement joins TRBV25-1 to TRBJ1-2; a possible D gene is TRBD1 (5 bases). The CDR3 has 14 amino acids. CDR1 and CDR2 (germline): MGHDK, SYGVNS. V was cut by 6 bases and J by 0 bases, with 11 bases left in between. The CDR3 region is CASSHTGSNYGYTF. Here the CDR3 DNA reads TGTGCCAGCAGCCATACAGGTTCTAACTATGGCTACACCTTC.

This clone was counted a few times. The chain links TRBV6-1 to TRBJ1-5; maybe TRBD1 (5 bases). With 2 bases removed from V and 7 bases from J, the gap between germline ends came to 9 bases. CDR3 length: 13 residues. Germline CDR1 and CDR2: MNHNS and SASEGT. The CDR3 reads CASSESGRQPQHF. The CDR3 DNA follows: TGTGCCAGCAGTGAATCAGGGCGCCAGCCCCAGCATTTT.

V is TRBV28 and J is TRBJ1-5; D might be TRBD1 (5 bases). Trimming pared 5 bases from V and 9 bases from J, leaving 14 bases between. CDR3 size: 13 residues. Germline CDR1 and CDR2: MDHEN and SYDVKM. The CDR3 protein is CASSRTQGGPQHF. The DNA for the CDR3 is TGTGCCAGCAGTCGGACACAAGGTGGGCCCCAGCATTTT.

The V gene is TRBV5-1, the J gene TRBJ1-1; unclear D gene. The CDR3 is 13 residues long. Germline values: CDR1 SGHRS, CDR2 YFSETQ. V lost 2 bases and J 4 bases, leaving 9 bases between the germline ends. CDR3 nucleotides: TGCGCCAGCAGCTTACAAGCGGGCACTGAAGCTTTCTTT. Residues: CASSLQAGTEAFF.

This clone was seen more than once but under ten times. The chain links TRBV4-1 to TRBJ2-6; 7 bases are shared with TRBD1. The CDR3 loop spans 17 amino acids. CDR1 MGHRA and CDR2 YSYEKL come from the germline V gene. V trimming: 3 bases; J trimming: 0 bases; junction bases outside the gene matches: 5. Here the CDR3 reads CASSHPGTASGANVLTF. In DNA, the CDR3 is TGCGCCAGCAGCCACCCCGGGACAGCCTCTGGGGCCAACGTCCTGACTTTC.

The V call is TRBV7-8, the J call TRBJ2-4; D gene uncertain. Trimming took 5 bases from V and 0 from J, leaving 5 bases between them. The CDR3 has 13 amino acids. CDR1 is SGHVS and CDR2 is FQNEAQ in the germline V gene. This CDR3 is CASSPGAKNIQYF. As DNA, the CDR3 is TGTGCCAGCAGCCCGGGAGCCAAAAACATTCAGTACTTC.

This sequence joins TRBV7-2 and TRBJ2-7, with D uncertain. The CDR3 has 15 amino acids. The germline V and J ends were trimmed by 5 bases and 0 bases, with 14 bases remaining between them. Germline V gene data show CDR1 as SGHTA and CDR2 as FQGNSA. CDR3 sequence reads: CASSLDGLPSYEQYF. Written as DNA, the CDR3 is TGTGCCAGCAGCCTCGATGGCCTTCCCTCCTACGAGCAGTACTTC.

The gene calls are TRBV28 and TRBJ2-1, with 9 bases matching TRBD1. J was trimmed by 8 bases and V by 4 bases; bases with no gene match: 3. This CDR3 comprises 13 residues. Per germline, CDR1 MDHEN and CDR2 SYDVKM. The CDR3 loop reads CASSSGQGDEQFF. The CDR3 nucleotides are TGTGCCAGCAGTTCGGGACAGGGAGATGAGCAGTTCTTC.

The chain couples TRBV5-1 to TRBJ2-5; possibly TRBD1 for D (5 bases). CDR3 size: 13 residues. Trimming shortened V by 0 bases and J by 3 bases, and 6 bases separated the two germline ends. Germline V lookup: CDR1 SGHRS, CDR2 YFSETQ. The CDR3 DNA follows: TGCGCCAGCAGCTTGGTACAGGAAGAGACCCAGTACTTC. Its translation is CASSLVQEETQYF.

The rearrangement uses TRBV6-5 and TRBJ1-2, with 7 bases matching TRBD1. The CDR3 is 12 amino acids. From germline, CDR1 is MNHEY and CDR2 SVGAGI. J lost 3 bases, V lost 10 bases, and 5 bases had no gene match. The CDR3: CATRDSYYGYTF. The CDR3 nucleotides read TGTGCCACCCGGGACAGCTACTATGGCTACACCTTC.

The chain's CDR3 is CASSQVRQGMNEQYF. CDR3 DNA sequence: TGCGCCAGCAGCCAAGTTCGACAGGGGATGAACGAGCAGTACTTC. The J gene is TRBJ2-7, the V gene TRBV4-1; TRBD1 aligns across 8 bases. This CDR3 is built from 15 residues. The V and J ends lost 1 base and 5 bases, in that order; junction bases with no gene match: 7. CDR1 MGHRA and CDR2 YSYEKL come from the germline V gene.

This sequence joins TRBV10-3 and TRBJ1-4; unclear D gene. Looked up from germline, CDR1 is ENHRY and CDR2 is SYGVKD. Deletions cut 0 bases from V and 5 bases from J, with 7 bases between. There are 14 residues in the CDR3. CDR3 sequence (DNA): TGTGCCATCAGTGAGTCGAGGAGCAATGAAAAACTGTTTTTT. This gives the protein CAISESRSNEKLFF.

The rearrangement joins TRBV19 to TRBJ1-1; D is unresolved. Per the germline V gene, CDR1 is LNHDA and CDR2 is SQIVND (reference sequence). This CDR3 is built from 13 residues. V was shortened by 5 bases and J by 2 bases, with 9 bases between the two germline ends. CDR3 coding DNA: TGTGCCAGTAGTTTGCGGATTAACACTGAAGCTTTCTTT. Amino acid sequence: CASSLRINTEAFF.

This chain uses TRBV25-1 with TRBJ2-2; D is possibly TRBD2 (6 bases). The V end lost 0 bases, the J end lost 2 bases, and 13 bases lay between the germline ends. CDR3 length: 17 residues. Germline loops: CDR1 MGHDK, CDR2 SYGVNS. The CDR3 loop is CASSEYLGGPNTGELFF. The CDR3 DNA is TGTGCCAGCAGTGAATATTTGGGGGGTCCTAACACCGGGGAGCTGTTTTTT.

This clone has just one count. The chain carries TRBV5-1 and TRBJ2-5; 9 bases fit TRBD1. The CDR3 contains 14 residues. V was clipped by 7 bases and J by 7 bases; unmatched bases: 11. Germline-derived CDR1 and CDR2 are SGHRS and YFSETQ. The CDR3 loop is CASGTGDRVLTQYF. The CDR3 region has the DNA TGCGCCAGCGGCACCGGGGACAGGGTGCTGACCCAGTACTTC.

This sequence joins TRBV4-2 and TRBJ2-1, with TRBD2 matching over 14 bases. Germline V CDR1 and CDR2: LGHNA, YNFKEQ. V shed 3 bases and J 3 bases; nucleotides not matched to a gene: 10. The CDR3 loop spans 19 amino acids. The DNA for the CDR3 is TGTGCCAGCAGCCAGGAGGGACTAGCGGGAGCCCTCGGCTACAATGAGCAGTTCTTC. It is translated as CASSQEGLAGALGYNEQFF.

The genes are TRBV13 and TRBJ2-3; TRBD2 agrees at 7 bases. The CDR3 extends over 14 amino acids. Losses at the gene ends were 5 bases for V and 2 bases for J; bases not matched to a gene: 4. Germline CDR1 is PRHDT and CDR2 is FYEKMQ (reference sequence). The CDR3 DNA sequence: TGTGCCAGCAGCCATACTAGCGACACAGATACGCAGTATTTT. Protein sequence: CASSHTSDTDTQYF.

This chain joins TRBV5-1 and TRBJ2-1; 8 positions match TRBD1. In germline, CDR1 is SGHRS, CDR2 YFSETQ. CDR3 length: 15 amino acids. V gave up 4 bases and J gave up 7 bases; unmatched junction bases: 10. CDR3 sequence reads: CASSAGTGRGNEQFF. The DNA for the CDR3 is TGCGCCAGCAGCGCAGGGACAGGTCGGGGGAATGAGCAGTTCTTC. Complete variable domain (other parts from reference TRBV5-1 and TRBJ2-1): KAGVTQTPRYLIKTRGQQVTLSCSPISGHRSVSWYQQTPGQGLQFLFEYFSETQRNKGNFPGRFSGRQFSNSRSEMNVSTLELGDSALYLCASSAGTGRGNEQFFGPGTRLTVL.

The V and J genes are TRBV28 and TRBJ1-5; no firm D call. V lost 8 bases and J lost 4, with 12 bases in between. This CDR3 has 13 residues. The germline CDR1 and CDR2 sequences are MDHEN and SYDVKM. The CDR3 spells CASHSPGNQPQHF. DNA of the CDR3: TGTGCCAGCCATTCGCCGGGGAATCAGCCCCAGCATTTT. Filled out from reference TRBV28 and TRBJ1-5, the complete variable domain reads DVKVTQSSRYLVKRTGEKVFLECVQDMDHENMFWYRQDPGLGLRLIYFSYDVKMKEKGDIPEGYSVSREKKERFSLILESASTNQTSMYLCASHSPGNQPQHFGDGTRLSIL.

The CDR3 DNA reads TGTGCCACCACACAGGGCTCTGGAAACACCATATATTTT. Protein product: CATTQGSGNTIYF. The V gene is TRBV15, the J gene TRBJ1-3; D possibly corresponds to TRBD1 (6 bases). Trimming stripped 7 bases from V and 0 bases from J, with 7 bases between. The CDR3 is 13 residues long. The V gene's germline CDR1 is LNHNV and CDR2 YYDKDF (reference sequence).

The chain joins TRBV4-1 to TRBJ2-5; no clear D. The CDR3 length is 13 residues. Germline CDR1 reads MGHRA; CDR2 reads YSYEKL. Trimming took 4 bases from V and 4 from J, leaving 10 bases between them. CDR3 DNA: TGCGCCAGCAGCCGTCTGAGTAGAGAGACCCAGTACTTC. It translates to CASSRLSRETQYF.

The chain links TRBV11-2 to TRBJ2-2; 10 nucleotides agree with TRBD2. The germline CDR1 and CDR2 sequences are SGHAT and FQNNGV. The CDR3 contains 14 residues. The junction had 4 bases not matched to a gene; V was cut back by 5 bases and J by 7 bases. The CDR3 nucleotides are TGTGCCAGCAGCATGAGCGGGGGGGTCGGGGAGCTGTTTTTT. This encodes CASSMSGGVGELFF.

J is TRBJ2-2 and V is TRBV5-1, with 10 nucleotides matching TRBD1. V lost 4 bases, J lost 6 bases, and 6 bases stayed unmatched. The germline V gene encodes CDR1 SGHRS and CDR2 YFSETQ. The length of the CDR3 is 15 residues. The CDR3 spells CASSTGTGVAGELFF. For the CDR3, the DNA is TGCGCCAGCAGCACCGGGACAGGGGTGGCCGGGGAGCTGTTTTTT.

The rearrangement joins TRBV28 to TRBJ1-2; 11 positions match TRBD1. Germline V gene data show CDR1 as MDHEN and CDR2 as SYDVKM. Trimming removed 5 bases from V and 4 bases from J; junction bases left unmatched: 18. The CDR3 is 19 amino acids. The CDR3 DNA reads as TGTGCCAGCAGTCCGCAGTCCGGGACAGGGGGTGTTCGGGGCTATGGCTACACCTTC. This codes for CASSPQSGTGGVRGYGYTF.

This chain uses TRBV9 with TRBJ2-1; 7 bases fit TRBD2. Trimming removed 0 bases from V and 3 bases from J; junction bases left unmatched: 6. Germline CDR1 and CDR2: SGDLS and YYNGEE. This CDR3 has 16 amino acids. CDR3 coding DNA: TGTGCCAGCAGCGTAGAGCGACTAGCCTTCTACAATGAGCAGTTCTTC. Encoded protein: CASSVERLAFYNEQFF.

This rearrangement joins TRBV27 to TRBJ2-3; 7 nucleotides match TRBD1. Unmatched junction bases numbered 4, after V lost 0 bases and J lost 4 bases. The V gene's germline CDR1 is MNHEY and CDR2 SMNVEV (reference sequence). CDR3 length equals 15 residues. The CDR3 DNA follows: TGTGCCAGCAGTTTATCCGTACAGGGGTCAGATACGCAGTATTTT. Translated: CASSLSVQGSDTQYF.

V gene TRBV10-3 combines with J gene TRBJ2-5, with D perhaps matching TRBD2 (5 bases). The tail of the sequence fits TRBJ2-7 better, so the J call may be wrong. The length of the CDR3 is 11 residues. Germline lookup yields CDR1 ENHRY and CDR2 SYGVKD. This CDR3 reads CATGNGIEQYF. For the CDR3, the DNA is TGTGCCACCGGGAATGGGATCGAGCAGTACTTC.

The V gene is TRBV5-1, the J gene TRBJ2-1; 9 nucleotides agree with TRBD2. Germline CDR1 reads SGHRS; CDR2 reads YFSETQ. The CDR3 is made up of 16 amino acids. J gave up 5 bases and V 0 bases, and 6 bases lay outside the gene matches. The CDR3 DNA reads TGCGCCAGCAGCTTGGAGGAGCGGGGGGTCAACAATGAGCAGTTCTTC. Amino acid sequence: CASSLEERGVNNEQFF.

The chain has TRBV25-1 and TRBJ1-2; 10 bases map to TRBD1. CDR1 and CDR2 (germline): MGHDK, SYGVNS. This CDR3 spans 13 amino acids. V shed 10 bases and J 2 bases; nucleotides not matched to a gene: 4. The CDR3 DNA is TGTGCCACCACGACAGGGGGCAACTATGGCTACACCTTC. As protein: CATTTGGNYGYTF.

The gene calls are TRBV9 and TRBJ2-3; D not certain. The ends were cut back, 4 bases at V and 0 bases at J, with 12 bases in the middle. The length of the CDR3 is 15 residues. Germline loops: CDR1 SGDLS, CDR2 YYNGEE. The CDR3 sequence: CASSPSPLSTDTQYF. DNA for the CDR3: TGTGCCAGCAGCCCCTCCCCCCTTAGCACAGATACGCAGTATTTT.